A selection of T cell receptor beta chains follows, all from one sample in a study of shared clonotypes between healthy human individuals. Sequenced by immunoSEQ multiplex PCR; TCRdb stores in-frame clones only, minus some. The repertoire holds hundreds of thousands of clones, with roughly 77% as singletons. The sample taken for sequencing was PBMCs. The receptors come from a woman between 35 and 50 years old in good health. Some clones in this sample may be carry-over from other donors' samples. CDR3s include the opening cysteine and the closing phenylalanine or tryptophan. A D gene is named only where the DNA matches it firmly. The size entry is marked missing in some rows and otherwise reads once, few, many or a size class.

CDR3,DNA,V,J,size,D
CASSDRGTSALNEQFF,TGTGCCAGCAGCGACCGGGGGACTAGCGCTCTTAATGAGCAGTTCTTC,TRBV5-6,TRBJ2-1,.,TRBD2
CASSFPAGSPKSTYEQYF,TGTGCCAGCAGTTTCCCAGCGGGCTCCCCTAAGAGCACCTACGAGCAGTACTTC,TRBV28,TRBJ2-7,.,.
CASSGVTGVGDTQYF,TGTGCCAGCAGCGGCGTTACGGGAGTAGGAGATACGCAGTATTTT,TRBV7-8,TRBJ2-3,once,.
CASSEPPSDRGYEQYF,TGCGCCAGCAGTGAGCCGCCGTCAGACAGGGGCTACGAGCAGTACTTC,TRBV10-2,TRBJ2-7,.,TRBD1
CASSRDRGRTGELFF,TGTGCCAGCAGCCGTGACAGGGGGCGAACCGGGGAGCTGTTTTTT,TRBV5-6,TRBJ2-2,.,TRBD1
CASSRSSGNEQFF,TGTGCCAGCAGTCGCTCTAGCGGCAATGAGCAGTTCTTC,TRBV28,TRBJ2-1,once,TRBD2
CASSQDREGIQYF,TGCGCCAGCAGCCAAGACAGGGAAGGCATTCAGTACTTC,TRBV4-1,TRBJ2-4,.,.
CAWSALQGGGYTF,TGTGCCTGGAGTGCCCTACAGGGGGGAGGCTACACCTTC,TRBV30,TRBJ1-2,many,TRBD1
CASKSVIYTGELFF,TGTGCCAGCAAGTCAGTAATTTACACCGGGGAGCTGTTTTTT,TRBV2,TRBJ2-2,few,.
CASSQKSSTRGTGELFF,TGCGCCAGCAGCCAAAAAAGTAGTACTAGGGGCACCGGGGAGCTGTTTTTT,TRBV4-1,TRBJ2-2,.,.
CAISEGGEDEQFF,TGTGCCATCAGTGAGGGCGGAGAAGATGAGCAGTTCTTC,TRBV10-3,TRBJ2-1,.,.
CASRLDGTGELFF,TGCGCCAGTCGACTCGATGGGACCGGGGAGCTGTTTTTT,TRBV5-1,TRBJ2-2,few,.
CASTKEETGGREQFF,TGTGCCAGCACTAAAGAGGAAACGGGGGGGCGTGAGCAGTTCTTC,TRBV2,TRBJ2-1,many,TRBD2
CASSLRRGQPQHF,TGTGCCAGCAGCTTAAGGAGGGGGCAGCCCCAGCATTTT,TRBV11-2,TRBJ1-5,once,.
CASSGQGALGANVLTF,TGTGCCAGCTCGGGACAGGGGGCGCTTGGGGCCAACGTCCTGACTTTC,TRBV5-5,TRBJ2-6,.,TRBD1
CASSPAGGALETQYF,TGTGCCAGCAGCCCAGCGGGAGGGGCATTAGAGACCCAGTACTTC,TRBV11-2,TRBJ2-5,once,TRBD2
CASRLIGAGPLHF,TGTGCCAGCCGATTGATAGGCGCAGGACCCCTCCACTTT,TRBV6-5,TRBJ1-6,once,.
CASSLGMSYNEQFF,TGCGCCAGCAGCTTGGGTATGTCCTACAATGAGCAGTTCTTC,TRBV5-1,TRBJ2-1,.,.
CASSMGLAGSLGEQYF,TGTGCCAGCAGCATGGGACTAGCGGGGAGCCTGGGAGAGCAGTACTTC,TRBV7-2,TRBJ2-7,.,TRBD2
CASSPGQGVLTNEKLFF,TGTGCCAGCTCACCGGGGCAGGGAGTATTGACTAATGAAAAACTGTTTTTT,TRBV18,TRBJ1-4,.,.
CASRPRRTDTQYF,TGTGCCAGCAGGCCCCGACGCACAGATACGCAGTATTTT,TRBV7-8,TRBJ2-3,.,.
CASSLALGYQPQHF,TGTGCCAGCAGCTTAGCGCTCGGGTATCAGCCCCAGCATTTT,TRBV7-2,TRBJ1-5,.,.
CASSIPRYGYTF,TGTGCCAGTAGTATTCCGAGGTACGGCTACACCTTC,TRBV19,TRBJ1-2,.,.
CASSLQANTDTQYF,TGCGCCAGCAGCCTGCAGGCGAACACAGATACGCAGTATTTT,TRBV4-1,TRBJ2-3,.,.
CASSIGTGGEQYF,TGTGCCAGTAGTATCGGGACAGGAGGCGAGCAGTACTTC,TRBV19,TRBJ2-7,.,TRBD1
CASSLLLQGVYEQYF,TGTGCCAGCAGCTTGCTACTACAGGGGGTCTACGAGCAGTACTTC,TRBV5-5,TRBJ2-7,.,TRBD1
CASSQITGLAGGAPDTQYF,TGCGCCAGCAGCCAGATTACGGGACTAGCGGGAGGGGCCCCAGATACGCAGTATTTT,TRBV4-1,TRBJ2-3,.,TRBD2
CASSRTGGSYEQYF,TGTGCCAGCAGTAGGACAGGGGGGTCCTACGAGCAGTACTTC,TRBV2,TRBJ2-7,once,TRBD1
CASSLGQPYNEQFF,TGTGCCAGCAGCTTAGGCCAACCCTACAATGAGCAGTTCTTC,TRBV11-3,TRBJ2-1,.,.
CASRRGSNEKLFF,TGTGCCAGCAGACGGGGGAGTAATGAAAAACTGTTTTTT,TRBV7-8,TRBJ1-4,once,.
CASSLNGDTEAFF,TGTGCCAGCAGCCTCAACGGGGACACTGAAGCTTTCTTT,TRBV7-9,TRBJ1-1,.,.
CASSKTGVPSYEQYF,TGTGCCAGCAGCAAGACAGGGGTCCCTTCCTACGAGCAGTACTTC,TRBV6-6,TRBJ2-7,.,TRBD1
CASSPRTSGSDTEQFF,TGTGCCAGCTCACCAAGGACTAGCGGGAGTGATACTGAGCAGTTCTTC,TRBV18,TRBJ2-1,.,TRBD2
CASSSAWGYEQYF,TGTGCCAGCAGTTCCGCGTGGGGCTACGAGCAGTACTTC,TRBV27,TRBJ2-7,.,.
CASSDEAGGNNEQFF,TGTGCCAGCAGTGACGAAGCGGGAGGGAACAATGAGCAGTTCTTC,TRBV6-4,TRBJ2-1,.,TRBD2
CASSGDTYEQYF,TGTGCCAGCAGCGGGGACACCTACGAGCAGTACTTC,TRBV2,TRBJ2-7,.,.
CASSIRLAGYNEQFF,TGTGCCAGCAGCATTCGACTAGCGGGGTACAATGAGCAGTTCTTC,TRBV7-3,TRBJ2-1,.,TRBD2
CASSSSGSKVEQFF,TGTGCCAGCAGCTCTAGCGGGAGTAAGGTTGAGCAGTTCTTC,TRBV11-3,TRBJ2-1,once,TRBD2
CSVGPAGGPDEQYF,TGCAGCGTCGGCCCAGCGGGAGGGCCTGACGAGCAGTACTTC,TRBV29-1,TRBJ2-7,.,TRBD2
CASRDQGYEQYF,TGTGCCAGTAGAGACCAGGGGTACGAGCAGTACTTC,TRBV19,TRBJ2-7,once,.
CASSLDGSGSTDTQYF,TGTGCCAGCAGCTTAGACGGGAGCGGAAGCACAGATACGCAGTATTTT,TRBV7-2,TRBJ2-3,.,.
CAWSVHSYGYTF,TGTGCCTGGAGTGTACATTCCTATGGCTACACCTTC,TRBV30,TRBJ1-2,.,.
CASRRTSGGTSYNEQFF,TGCGCCAGCAGGAGGACTAGCGGGGGGACATCGTACAATGAGCAGTTCTTC,TRBV10-2,TRBJ2-1,.,TRBD2
CATLGEYKQFF,TGTGCCACCCTAGGGGAGTATAAGCAGTTCTTC,TRBV6-1,TRBJ2-1,.,.
CASGRDHSMNEQFF,TGTGCCAGCGGGCGGGACCACTCCATGAATGAGCAGTTCTTC,TRBV18,TRBJ2-1,.,.
CASSTLGQDSYEQYF,TGTGCCAGCAGCACCCTTGGACAGGACTCCTACGAGCAGTACTTC,TRBV28,TRBJ2-7,.,TRBD1
CAWGQREWTGELFF,TGTGCCTGGGGCCAGCGGGAGTGGACCGGGGAGCTGTTTTTT,TRBV30,TRBJ2-2,.,TRBD2
CASSPLFAGANKQQYF,TGTGCCAGCAGTCCACTATTCGCCGGGGCTAACAAGCAGCAGTATTTT,TRBV27,TRBJ2-3,.,.
CASSPAGGGFSGNTIYF,TGTGCCAGCAGCCCCGCGGGTGGGGGCTTCTCTGGAAACACCATATATTTT,TRBV7-3,TRBJ1-3,.,.